This is a list of T cell receptor beta chains from one sample in a study of CD8 T cells in Susac syndrome. TCRdb redid the calling of the immunoSEQ multiplex PCR reads with MiXCR, one entry per CDR3 protein. The sample has 250,000 to 300,000 distinct CDR3 sequences; roughly 85% are singletons. Material: CD8+ T cells from PBMCs. These receptors originate from a human donor with multiple sclerosis. The CDR3 runs from the conserved cysteine through the conserved F or W. Fields, in order: J gene, D gene, clone size, CDR3 length, V gene, CDR3 DNA, CDR3 protein. A D gene is named only where the DNA matches it firmly. Size values are once, few and many counts, or a class for expanded clones, and some rows have none.

j_gene: TRBJ1-2; d_gene: TRBD1; abundance: NA; len: 13; v_gene: TRBV5-5; CDR3nt: TGTGCCAGCAGCACACGGACAGGGGATGGCTACACCTTC; CDR3aa: CASSTRTGDGYTF
j_gene: TRBJ2-1; d_gene: TRBD2; abundance: NA; len: 19; v_gene: TRBV15; CDR3nt: TGTGCCACCAGCAGAGATGAGGCTAGCGGGAGGGCCGGGTTTGATGAGCAGTTCTTC; CDR3aa: CATSRDEASGRAGFDEQFF
j_gene: TRBJ2-7; d_gene: NA; abundance: few; len: 14; v_gene: TRBV9; CDR3nt: TGTGCCAGCAGCCCTAGGACAGACTCCTACGAGCAGTACTTC; CDR3aa: CASSPRTDSYEQYF
j_gene: TRBJ2-3; d_gene: NA; abundance: NA; len: 15; v_gene: TRBV18; CDR3nt: TGTGCCAGCTCACCTGTGGGCGAGGGCACAGATACGCAGTATTTT; CDR3aa: CASSPVGEGTDTQYF
j_gene: TRBJ1-5; d_gene: NA; abundance: NA; len: 17; v_gene: TRBV6-2/TRBV6-3; CDR3nt: TGTGCCAGCAGTTACTCGAATGATCCCCCGAGCAATCAGCCCCAGCATTTT; CDR3aa: CASSYSNDPPSNQPQHF
j_gene: TRBJ2-3; d_gene: NA; abundance: NA; len: 15; v_gene: TRBV11-2; CDR3nt: TGTGCCAGCAGCTTAGGAGCAGTCCGCACAGATACGCAGTATTTT; CDR3aa: CASSLGAVRTDTQYF
j_gene: TRBJ2-7; d_gene: NA; abundance: NA; len: 16; v_gene: TRBV12-3/TRBV12-4; CDR3nt: TGTGCCAGCAGTTTGCACCACGGGGCCCCCGGCTACGAGCAGTACTTC; CDR3aa: CASSLHHGAPGYEQYF
j_gene: TRBJ2-5; d_gene: TRBD1; abundance: NA; len: 14; v_gene: TRBV28; CDR3nt: TGTGCCAGCAGTTTCCACAGGGGGCAAGAGACCCAGTACTTC; CDR3aa: CASSFHRGQETQYF
j_gene: TRBJ1-1; d_gene: NA; abundance: NA; len: 10; v_gene: TRBV10-2; CDR3nt: TGCGCCGTAGGGGCGGAGGAAGCTTTCTTT; CDR3aa: CAVGAEEAFF
j_gene: TRBJ2-1; d_gene: NA; abundance: once; len: 17; v_gene: TRBV4-1; CDR3nt: TGCGCCAGCAGCCAAGATCTTGAGGAAGGGGCTCGCAATGAGCAGTTCTTC; CDR3aa: CASSQDLEEGARNEQFF
j_gene: TRBJ1-1; d_gene: TRBD1; abundance: NA; len: 14; v_gene: TRBV30; CDR3nt: TGTGCCTGGAGTGCTGGACAGGGGATGACTGAAGCTTTCTTT; CDR3aa: CAWSAGQGMTEAFF
j_gene: TRBJ1-1; d_gene: NA; abundance: NA; len: 17; v_gene: TRBV30; CDR3nt: TGTGCCTGGAGGGCCCCGGGACTGACGGCGGGGAACACTGAAGCTTTCTTT; CDR3aa: CAWRAPGLTAGNTEAFF
j_gene: TRBJ1-5; d_gene: NA; abundance: NA; len: 15; v_gene: TRBV10-2; CDR3nt: TGCGCCAGCAGTGAGAGTGCGGCCAGCAATCAGCCCCAGCATTTT; CDR3aa: CASSESAASNQPQHF
j_gene: TRBJ2-7; d_gene: NA; abundance: NA; len: 12; v_gene: TRBV20-1; CDR3nt: TGCAGTGCTAGGTCCCAGGGCTCCGAGCAGTACTTC; CDR3aa: CSARSQGSEQYF
j_gene: TRBJ1-2; d_gene: NA; abundance: NA; len: 15; v_gene: TRBV11-2; CDR3nt: TGTGCCAGCAGCGGAGGGGTACAGGGATACTATGGCTACACCTTC; CDR3aa: CASSGGVQGYYGYTF
j_gene: TRBJ2-3; d_gene: NA; abundance: NA; len: 15; v_gene: TRBV9; CDR3nt: TGTGCCAGCAGCGTAGATCGAGTTGGCACAGATACGCAGTATTTT; CDR3aa: CASSVDRVGTDTQYF
j_gene: TRBJ1-2; d_gene: NA; abundance: few; len: 14; v_gene: TRBV6-6; CDR3nt: TGTGCCAGCAGTTACTGGGCAGTGCTGGATGGCTACACCTTC; CDR3aa: CASSYWAVLDGYTF
j_gene: TRBJ2-7; d_gene: TRBD2; abundance: NA; len: 16; v_gene: TRBV3-1; CDR3nt: TGTGCCAGCAGCCAAGATGCGGGAGGGTACTTCTACGAGCAGTACTTC; CDR3aa: CASSQDAGGYFYEQYF
j_gene: TRBJ2-7; d_gene: NA; abundance: once; len: 16; v_gene: TRBV23-1; CDR3nt: TGCGCCAGCAGTCAATCCCCCGGGAGAGGGAGGTGCGAGCAGTACTTC; CDR3aa: CASSQSPGRGRCEQYF
j_gene: TRBJ2-7; d_gene: NA; abundance: NA; len: 13; v_gene: TRBV10-2; CDR3nt: TGCGCCAGCAGCGAGGGACTCCTCTACGAGCAGTACTTC; CDR3aa: CASSEGLLYEQYF
j_gene: TRBJ1-2; d_gene: NA; abundance: NA; len: 17; v_gene: TRBV21-1; CDR3nt: TGTGCCAGCAGCAATCCGCCACCGGGACAGGAATTCTATGGCTACACCTTC; CDR3aa: CASSNPPPGQEFYGYTF
j_gene: TRBJ2-7; d_gene: TRBD1; abundance: NA; len: 12; v_gene: TRBV20-1; CDR3nt: TGCAGTGCTAGAGATCCGGGACAGGGACAGTACTTC; CDR3aa: CSARDPGQGQYF
j_gene: TRBJ2-5; d_gene: NA; abundance: NA; len: 16; v_gene: TRBV15; CDR3nt: TGTGCCACCAGCAGGGGGTGGGGGAGCGCACAAGAGACCCAGTACTTC; CDR3aa: CATSRGWGSAQETQYF
j_gene: TRBJ1-1; d_gene: NA; abundance: once; len: 18; v_gene: TRBV19; CDR3nt: TGTGCCAGTAGTATAGATTACAGGTCCTTCAAGGGAGACACTGAAGCTTTCTTT; CDR3aa: CASSIDYRSFKGDTEAFF
j_gene: TRBJ2-3; d_gene: TRBD2; abundance: NA; len: 16; v_gene: TRBV20-1; CDR3nt: TGCAGTGCTAGAGACCCTAGCGGGAGGACCACAGATACGCAGTATTTT; CDR3aa: CSARDPSGRTTDTQYF
j_gene: TRBJ2-1; d_gene: NA; abundance: NA; len: 15; v_gene: TRBV12-3/TRBV12-4; CDR3nt: TGTGCCAGCACCAGAGCGGAACTTCCCTACAATGAGCAGTTCTTC; CDR3aa: CASTRAELPYNEQFF
j_gene: TRBJ2-7; d_gene: TRBD2; abundance: NA; len: 16; v_gene: TRBV20-1; CDR3nt: TGCAGTGCTAGAGAATCGTTACTAGCGACCGGCGGTGAGCAGTACTTC; CDR3aa: CSARESLLATGGEQYF
j_gene: TRBJ2-1; d_gene: NA; abundance: once; len: 20; v_gene: TRBV11-1; CDR3nt: TGTGCCAGCAGCTCTTACAGGGAGGTTGGTGGGACTTACTTCTACAATGAGCAGTTCTTC; CDR3aa: CASSSYREVGGTYFYNEQFF
j_gene: TRBJ2-5; d_gene: NA; abundance: NA; len: 14; v_gene: TRBV21-1; CDR3nt: TGTGCCAGCAGCGACCGGGACAGGGGCCAGACCCAGTACTTC; CDR3aa: CASSDRDRGQTQYF
j_gene: TRBJ1-2; d_gene: TRBD1; abundance: NA; len: 14; v_gene: TRBV28; CDR3nt: TGTGCCAGCAGGGACAGGGGCAGCTTCTATGGCTACACCTTC; CDR3aa: CASRDRGSFYGYTF
j_gene: TRBJ2-1; d_gene: TRBD2; abundance: NA; len: 17; v_gene: TRBV4-3; CDR3nt: TGCGCCAGCAGCCAAGTAGCGGGAGGGCCCTCGTACAATGAGCAGTTCTTC; CDR3aa: CASSQVAGGPSYNEQFF
j_gene: TRBJ1-4; d_gene: NA; abundance: once; len: 13; v_gene: TRBV6-6; CDR3nt: TGTGCCAGCAGTGTTTGGTGGGGTGAAAAACTGTTTTTT; CDR3aa: CASSVWWGEKLFF
j_gene: TRBJ2-1; d_gene: NA; abundance: NA; len: 12; v_gene: TRBV24-1; CDR3nt: TGTGCCACCAGTGATCTAACTCAAGAGCAGTTCTTC; CDR3aa: CATSDLTQEQFF
j_gene: TRBJ1-5; d_gene: NA; abundance: NA; len: 13; v_gene: TRBV7-9; CDR3nt: TGTGCCAGCAGCGCAGGGTTGCAGCAGCCCCAGCATTTT; CDR3aa: CASSAGLQQPQHF
j_gene: TRBJ1-4; d_gene: NA; abundance: NA; len: 15; v_gene: TRBV7-8; CDR3nt: TGTGCCAGCAGCTTAGAAAGAGGGGTGGATGAAAAACTGTTTTTT; CDR3aa: CASSLERGVDEKLFF
j_gene: TRBJ1-2; d_gene: NA; abundance: NA; len: 14; v_gene: TRBV5-5; CDR3nt: TGTGCCAGCAGCCCCGCTACCGTCGGGTCTGGCTACACCTTC; CDR3aa: CASSPATVGSGYTF
j_gene: TRBJ1-2; d_gene: NA; abundance: NA; len: 16; v_gene: TRBV20-1; CDR3nt: TGCAGTGCTAGAGATTCAGAGGCCCTCGGGGGCTATGGCTACACCTTC; CDR3aa: CSARDSEALGGYGYTF
j_gene: TRBJ1-2; d_gene: NA; abundance: NA; len: 12; v_gene: TRBV30; CDR3nt: TGTGCCTGGAGCCGTCAGCAGCCAAGCTACACCTTC; CDR3aa: CAWSRQQPSYTF
j_gene: TRBJ2-7; d_gene: NA; abundance: NA; len: 14; v_gene: TRBV29-1; CDR3nt: TGCAGCGTTGAAGATGGCAGGGTCGAGTACGAGCAGTACTTC; CDR3aa: CSVEDGRVEYEQYF
j_gene: TRBJ2-1; d_gene: NA; abundance: NA; len: 14; v_gene: TRBV12-3/TRBV12-4; CDR3nt: TGTGCCAGCAGTTTAGTCGCAGCGTACAATGAGCAGTTCTTC; CDR3aa: CASSLVAAYNEQFF
j_gene: TRBJ2-1; d_gene: TRBD2; abundance: NA; len: 15; v_gene: TRBV27; CDR3nt: TGTGCCAGCAGTCTCGGGGGGGCGGGGTACAATGAGCAGTTCTTC; CDR3aa: CASSLGGAGYNEQFF
j_gene: TRBJ1-1; d_gene: NA; abundance: NA; len: 16; v_gene: TRBV19; CDR3nt: TGTGCCAGTAGTTGGGCACTCCCAGGGAGGGGCACTGAAGCTTTCTTT; CDR3aa: CASSWALPGRGTEAFF
j_gene: TRBJ1-2; d_gene: NA; abundance: NA; len: 16; v_gene: TRBV14; CDR3nt: TGTGCCAGCAGCCAAGCCCTACTGGGAAGAGGGGGGGGCTACACCTTC; CDR3aa: CASSQALLGRGGGYTF
j_gene: TRBJ2-1; d_gene: TRBD2; abundance: once; len: 14; v_gene: TRBV10-1; CDR3nt: TGCGCCAGCAGTGACGGTAGCGGGGACAATGAGCAGTTCTTC; CDR3aa: CASSDGSGDNEQFF
j_gene: TRBJ1-3; d_gene: NA; abundance: NA; len: 13; v_gene: TRBV14; CDR3nt: TGTGCCAGCAGCCCAGGGGTTGGAAACACCATATATTTT; CDR3aa: CASSPGVGNTIYF
j_gene: TRBJ2-5; d_gene: NA; abundance: NA; len: 13; v_gene: TRBV30; CDR3nt: TGTGCCTGGAGTGTGTTCCTACAAGAGACCCAGTACTTC; CDR3aa: CAWSVFLQETQYF
j_gene: TRBJ1-4; d_gene: NA; abundance: NA; len: 15; v_gene: TRBV27; CDR3nt: TGTGCCAGCAGTTTCGGCCCTGCAACTAATGAAAAACTGTTTTTT; CDR3aa: CASSFGPATNEKLFF
j_gene: TRBJ2-7; d_gene: NA; abundance: few; len: 11; v_gene: TRBV7-9; CDR3nt: TGTGCCAGCAGCACCCGGAACGAGCAGTACTTC; CDR3aa: CASSTRNEQYF